These 14 T cell receptor beta chains share one sample of origin, sequenced in a study of T cells after yellow fever vaccination. TCRdb passed the 5' RACE reads through MiXCR, listing each CDR3 protein once. The sample carries about 300,000 distinct CDR3 sequences, roughly 4% recorded once. The specimen was PBMCs, collected 5 days after the yellow fever booster vaccination. These receptors were collected from a man between 18 and 35 years old who received the YFV17D yellow fever vaccine.

This chain connects TRBV5-4 to TRBJ2-3; a weak D match, TRBD1 (5 bases). The CDR3 sequence is 14 residues long. V lost 0 bases to trimming and J lost 5 bases, with 10 bases between them. The germline V gene encodes CDR1 SGHNT and CDR2 YYREEE (reference sequence). In nucleotides, the CDR3 is TGTGCCAGCAGCTTGGGGGGCCGAGGAGATACGCAGTATTTT. It yields the protein CASSLGGRGDTQYF.

This clonotype was picked up a small number of times. The chain is built from TRBV12-3 or TRBV12-4 and TRBJ2-3, with a possible D match to TRBD1 (6 bases). The CDR3 runs 15 residues. The ends were cut back, 6 bases at V and 3 bases at J, with 16 bases in the middle. The CDR3 reads CASSQDRIITDTQYF. DNA of the CDR3: TGTGCCAGCAGCCAGGACAGAATAATAACAGATACGCAGTATTTT.

The V gene is TRBV30, the J gene TRBJ2-2; a possible D gene is TRBD1 (5 bases). Germline lookup yields CDR1 GTSNPN and CDR2 SVGIG (reference sequence). This CDR3 has 11 residues. The ends were cut back, 5 bases at V and 7 bases at J, with 8 bases in the middle. CDR3 in DNA: TGTGCCTGGTATCAGGGCGGGGAGCTGTTTTTT. Translating it yields CAWYQGGELFF.

This clonotype appeared many times. V and J are TRBV4-2 and TRBJ1-5; D ambiguous. The V and J ends lost 0 bases and 2 bases respectively, with 8 bases between them. This CDR3 region has 15 residues. CDR1 is LGHNA, CDR2 YNFKEQ, per germline. CDR3 coding DNA: TGTGCCAGCAGCCAAGAGAAGGCGGGCAATCAGCCCCAGCATTTT. Translating gives CASSQEKAGNQPQHF.

This clonotype came up a few times. The rearrangement joins TRBV11-2 to TRBJ1-4; weak D call: TRBD1 (5 bases). This CDR3 contains 14 residues. The germline V gene has CDR1 SGHAT and CDR2 FQNNGV. The V and J ends lost 5 bases and 6 bases respectively, with 13 bases between them. The CDR3 loop is CASSGPGHDEKLFF. Written as DNA, the CDR3 is TGTGCCAGCAGCGGGCCGGGGCACGATGAAAAACTGTTTTTT. The full variable domain, rest sourced from reference TRBV11-2 and TRBJ1-4, is EAGVAQSPRYKIIEKRQSVAFWCNPISGHATLYWYQQILGQGPKLLIQFQNNGVVDDSQLPKDRFSAERLKGVDSTLKIQPAKLEDSAVYLCASSGPGHDEKLFFGSGTQLSVL.

The V gene is TRBV6-6, the J gene TRBJ1-1; D gene ambiguous. With 6 bases removed from V and 5 bases from J, the gap between germline ends came to 10 bases. CDR1 and CDR2 (germline): MNHNY, SVGAGI (reference sequence). The CDR3 contains 12 residues. CDR3: CASSRGWTEAFF. DNA for the CDR3: TGTGCCAGCAGCCGAGGGTGGACTGAAGCTTTCTTT.

V gene TRBV20-1 combines with J gene TRBJ1-4; 8 nucleotides agree with TRBD1. J gave up 6 bases and V 3 bases, and 0 bases lay outside the gene matches. The CDR3 consists of 12 residues. Germline loops: CDR1 DFQATT, CDR2 SNEGSKA (reference sequence). Here the CDR3 DNA reads TGCAGTGCTAGGACAGGGGATGAAAAACTGTTTTTT. Protein sequence: CSARTGDEKLFF.

The chain couples TRBV5-1 to TRBJ1-1, with no clear D. Germline values: CDR1 SGHRS, CDR2 YFSETQ. CDR3 length: 15 amino acids. The ends were cut back, 4 bases at V and 3 bases at J, with 16 bases in the middle. CDR3 sequence (DNA): TGCGCCAGCAGCCTGATAGGGAGGGAGGACACTGAAGCTTTCTTT. Its protein is CASSLIGREDTEAFF.

This clonotype was picked up a small number of times. This sequence joins TRBV5-1 and TRBJ2-3; tentatively, D is TRBD2 (7 bases). The germline gives CDR1 SGHRS, CDR2 YFSETQ. The CDR3 is 16 amino acids. Deletions cut 4 bases from V and 1 base from J, with 16 bases between. In nucleotides, the CDR3 is TGCGCCAGCAGCGAACTAGGGGGGGGACGCACAGATACGCAGTATTTT. This translates into CASSELGGGRTDTQYF.

J is TRBJ2-3 and V is TRBV25-1, with 10 bases identical to TRBD2. With V trimmed by 6 bases and J by 2 bases, 5 bases remained unmatched. Germline CDR1 and CDR2: MGHDK and SYGVNS. This CDR3 has 15 residues. CDR3 bases: TGTGCCAGCAGAGTAGCGGGGGGCTTCACAGATACGCAGTATTTT. This translates into CASRVAGGFTDTQYF.

The chain couples TRBV6-5 to TRBJ2-5, with 9 bases fitting TRBD1. CDR3 length equals 15 residues. With V trimmed by 5 bases and J by 5 bases, 9 bases remained unmatched. Germline V gene sequence: CDR1 MNHEY, CDR2 SVGAGI. This CDR3 reads CASSQNRGPLETQYF. CDR3 nucleotides: TGTGCCAGCAGTCAAAACAGGGGGCCATTGGAGACCCAGTACTTC.

Only a few counts were recorded for this clonotype. In DNA form, the CDR3 reads TGTGCCAGCGCAGAGACTAGCTCCACTGGAGATACGCAGTATTTT. It translates to CASAETSSTGDTQYF. This chain links TRBV18 with TRBJ2-3, with TRBD2 matching 7 bases. The germline V gene has CDR1 KGHSH and CDR2 LQKENI. Trimming took 8 bases from V and 5 from J; bases not matched to a gene: 13. This CDR3 comprises 15 residues.

This clonotype was counted between two and nine times. The genes are TRBV12-3 or TRBV12-4 and TRBJ1-5; TRBD1 matches 10 bases. The trim removed 6 bases at V and 4 bases at J, leaving 9 bases unmatched. The CDR3 contains 16 residues. The CDR3 region is CASRRQGAPQNQPQHF. The CDR3, as DNA: TGTGCCAGCAGGAGACAGGGGGCACCCCAAAATCAGCCCCAGCATTTT.

This clonotype was found many times. The rearrangement links TRBV5-1 to TRBJ2-5; no definite D call. V lost 4 bases to trimming and J lost 4 bases, with 11 bases between them. The CDR3 loop spans 13 amino acids. Germline assignment: CDR1 SGHRS and CDR2 YFSETQ. Here the CDR3 reads CASSPGTGETQYF. The CDR3 DNA is TGCGCCAGCAGCCCCGGTACTGGAGAGACCCAGTACTTC. The whole variable domain, filled in from reference TRBV5-1 and TRBJ2-5, reads KAGVTQTPRYLIKTRGQQVTLSCSPISGHRSVSWYQQTPGQGLQFLFEYFSETQRNKGNFPGRFSGRQFSNSRSEMNVSTLELGDSALYLCASSPGTGETQYFGPGTRLLVL.